The present entry profiles one T cell receptor beta chain with its context. This entry belongs to a study of blood T cell repertoires in COVID-19. Study context: Italy, Spain and the United States were the sources of the convalescent and acute COVID-19 samples. PBMCs, B-cell-depleted T cells, or T cells provided the cDNA or gDNA that made up the material.

Per germline, CDR1 ENHRY and CDR2 SYGVKD. V shed 5 bases and J shed 2 bases, with 17 bases lying between them. The CDR3 is 16 amino acids. In the original workflow: Amplification of reference gene primers was used by the study to estimate nucleated cell counts. The assay was immunoSEQ multiplex PCR, and TCRdb's table has in-frame clones only and misses some. V and J calls and clone size are copied from that table; D and trimming were computed from the DNA. Of about 120,000 clones in the sample, roughly four fifths were seen once. The clonotype was recovered from a man aged 45-65 years with acute or convalescent COVID-19. Specimen: peripheral blood. V is TRBV10-3 and J is TRBJ2-3, with D perhaps TRBD2 (7 bases). The CDR3 reads CAISKKRGAHTDTQYF. The CDR3 nucleotides are TGTGCCATCAGTAAAAAACGGGGGGCGCACACAGATACGCAGTATTTT.